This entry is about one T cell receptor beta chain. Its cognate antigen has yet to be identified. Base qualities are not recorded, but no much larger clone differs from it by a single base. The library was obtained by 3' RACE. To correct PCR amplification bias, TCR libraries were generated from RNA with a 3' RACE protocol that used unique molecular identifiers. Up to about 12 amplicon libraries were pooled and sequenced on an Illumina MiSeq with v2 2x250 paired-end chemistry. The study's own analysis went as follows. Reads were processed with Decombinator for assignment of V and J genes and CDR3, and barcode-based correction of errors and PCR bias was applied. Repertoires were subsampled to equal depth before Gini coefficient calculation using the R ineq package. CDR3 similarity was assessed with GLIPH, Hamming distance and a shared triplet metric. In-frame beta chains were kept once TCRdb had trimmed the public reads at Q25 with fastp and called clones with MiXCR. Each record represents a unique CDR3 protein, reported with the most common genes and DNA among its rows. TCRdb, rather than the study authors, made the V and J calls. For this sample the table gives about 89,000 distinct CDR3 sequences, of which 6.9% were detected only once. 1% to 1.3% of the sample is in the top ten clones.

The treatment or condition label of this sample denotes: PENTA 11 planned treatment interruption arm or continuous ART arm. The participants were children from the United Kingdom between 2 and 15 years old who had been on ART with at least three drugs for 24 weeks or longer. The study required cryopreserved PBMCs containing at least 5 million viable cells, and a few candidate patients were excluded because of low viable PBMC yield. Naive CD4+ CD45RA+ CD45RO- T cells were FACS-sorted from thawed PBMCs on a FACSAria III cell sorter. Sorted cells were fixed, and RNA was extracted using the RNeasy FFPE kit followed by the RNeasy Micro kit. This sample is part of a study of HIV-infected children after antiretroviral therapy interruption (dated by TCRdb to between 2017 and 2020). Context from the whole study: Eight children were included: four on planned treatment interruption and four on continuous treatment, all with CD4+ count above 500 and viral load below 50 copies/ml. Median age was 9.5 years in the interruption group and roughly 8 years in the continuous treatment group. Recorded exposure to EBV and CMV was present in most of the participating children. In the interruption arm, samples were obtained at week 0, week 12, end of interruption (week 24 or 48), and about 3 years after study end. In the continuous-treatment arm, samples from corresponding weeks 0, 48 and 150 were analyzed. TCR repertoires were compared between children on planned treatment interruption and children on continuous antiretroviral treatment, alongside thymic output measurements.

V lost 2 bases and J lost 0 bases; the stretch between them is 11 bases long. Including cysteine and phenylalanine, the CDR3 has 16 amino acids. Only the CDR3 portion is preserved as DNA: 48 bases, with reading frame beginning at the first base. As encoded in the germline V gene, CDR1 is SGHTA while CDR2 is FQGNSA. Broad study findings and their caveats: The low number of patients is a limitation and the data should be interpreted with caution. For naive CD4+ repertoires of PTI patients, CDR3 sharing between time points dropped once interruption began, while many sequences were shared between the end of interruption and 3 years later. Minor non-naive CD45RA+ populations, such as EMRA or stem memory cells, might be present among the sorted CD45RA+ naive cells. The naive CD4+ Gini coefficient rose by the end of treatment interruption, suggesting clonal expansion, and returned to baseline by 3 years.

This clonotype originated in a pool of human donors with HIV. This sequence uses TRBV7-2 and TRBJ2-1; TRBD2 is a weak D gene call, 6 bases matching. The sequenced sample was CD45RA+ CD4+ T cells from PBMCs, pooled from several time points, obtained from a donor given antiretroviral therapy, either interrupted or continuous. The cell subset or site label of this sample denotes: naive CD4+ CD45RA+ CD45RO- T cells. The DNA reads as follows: TGTGCCAGCAGCTTAAGGGCGGGGAGCTCCTACAATGAGCAGTTCTTC. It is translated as CASSLRAGSSYNEQFF.